This T cell receptor (beta chain) was sequenced in a study of vaccination and CD4 T cells after COVID-19. Study at large: The post-COVID sampling time was a median 101 days after diagnosis, ranging from 35 to 161.

Regarding the study as a whole: For convalescent patients, 304 of the 307 vaccine-specific clones analyzed were classified as spike mono-reactive.

Turning to this clonotype: Its antigen remains unknown.

The CDR3 consists of 13 residues. The germline CDR1 and CDR2 sequences are SGHRS and YFSETQ. Trimming stripped 5 bases from V and 10 bases from J, with 15 bases between. Sequenced with the Oncomine TCR Beta short-read assay was DNA taken from cultured CD4+ T cells. MiXCR was run by TCRdb on the PCR reads, yielding one entry per CDR3 protein. The data hold tens of thousands of distinct CDR3 sequences, with around half observed a single time. Treatment here: approximately nine-day PBMC culture with coronavirus spike peptide pools or control peptides (ViraFEST assay). Per-well cultures of some 2.2 million PBMCs received 9.5 to 10 IU/ml IL-2 and 10 ug/ml peptide pools.

The TCR comes from a human donor who received a COVID-19 vaccine. This chain joins TRBV5-1 and TRBJ2-2; no clear D. Here the sequenced sample was CD4+ T cells from blood, cultured in vitro, taken before SARS-CoV-2 vaccination. The CDR3 nucleotides read TGCGCCAGCAGGGAAGGAGCCTTCGAGGAGCTGTTTTTT. Residues: CASREGAFEELFF.